This T cell receptor beta chain was documented in a study of technical replicates of blood from a handful of donors. J lost 4 bases, V lost 3 bases, and 3 bases had no gene match. There are 14 residues in the CDR3. CDR1 is SGHTA, CDR2 FQGNSA, per germline. Assay: immunoSEQ multiplex PCR; the TCRdb copy retains only in-frame clones and omits some. The sample lists tens of thousands of clones; nearly 98% were seen once. The sequence was collected from a human donor in good health. Sequenced input: T cells isolated from PBMCs. The V call is TRBV7-2, the J call TRBJ1-3; 7 positions agree with TRBD1. This CDR3 is CASSLTGRGNTIYF. In DNA, the CDR3 is TGTGCCAGCAGCTTGACAGGGCGAGGAAACACCATATATTTT. The variable domain in full, with the rest retrieved from reference TRBV7-2 and TRBJ1-3, is GAGVSQSPSNKVTEKGKDVELRCDPISGHTALYWYRQSLGQGLEFLIYFQGNSAPDKSGLPSDRFSAERTGGSVSTLTIQRTQQEDSAVYLCASSLTGRGNTIYFGEGSWLTVV.